A single sample gave rise to the 30 T cell receptor beta chains below, sequenced in a study of T cell repertoires in cytomegalovirus infection. TCRdb reanalysed the reads using MiXCR and keeps one entry per CDR3 protein. The profile shows over 250,000 distinct CDR3 sequences, roughly a fifth of them singletons. These receptors are not linked to any known antigen. The material was cultured PBMCs, obtained from culture after CMV antigen stimulation. The receptors were gathered from a human donor in good health (CMV status not recorded). Some clones in this sample may be carry-over from other donors' samples.

This clonotype came up many times. This sequence joins TRBV7-6 and TRBJ2-4; D perhaps matches TRBD1 (5 bases). Between the trimmed V and J ends, which lost 3 bases and 5 bases, there was a span of 8 bases. Germline V gene sequence: CDR1 SGHVS, CDR2 FNYEAQ. The CDR3 contains 13 residues. CDR3: CASSFQGENIQYF. DNA for the CDR3: TGTGCCAGCAGCTTTCAGGGTGAAAACATTCAGTACTTC.

The gene calls are TRBV28 and TRBJ2-2, with 14 positions matching TRBD2. The CDR3 spans 18 residues. V dropped 6 bases and J dropped 5; count of bases not matched to a gene: 11. From germline, CDR1 is MDHEN and CDR2 SYDVKM. In nucleotides, the CDR3 is TGTGCCAGCAGCCCTCAACGACTAGCGGGAGGGAGGACCGGGGAGCTGTTTTTT. It encodes CASSPQRLAGGRTGELFF. The full variable domain, in which reference TRBV28 and TRBJ2-2 provide the parts outside the CDR3, is DVKVTQSSRYLVKRTGEKVFLECVQDMDHENMFWYRQDPGLGLRLIYFSYDVKMKEKGDIPEGYSVSREKKERFSLILESASTNQTSMYLCASSPQRLAGGRTGELFFGEGSRLTVL.

The V call is TRBV7-9, the J call TRBJ2-4, with D maybe TRBD1 (6 bases). The V end was cut by 7 bases, the J end by 1 base, with 14 bases between. Germline assignment: CDR1 SEHNR and CDR2 FQNEAQ (reference sequence). CDR3 size: 15 residues. The DNA for the CDR3 is TGTGCCAGCAACGAACAGGGTGTGGCCAAAAACATTCAGTACTTC. It is translated as CASNEQGVAKNIQYF. The variable domain in full, with the rest retrieved from reference TRBV7-9 and TRBJ2-4, is DTGVSQNPRHKITKRGQNVTFRCDPISEHNRLYWYRQTLGQGPEFLTYFQNEAQLEKSRLLSDRFSAERPKGSFSTLEIQRTEQGDSAMYLCASNEQGVAKNIQYFGAGTRLSVL.

This clonotype has ten or more counts. The chain employs TRBV7-2 and TRBJ2-5; D is perhaps TRBD2 (6 bases). The CDR3 length is 14 residues. Germline CDR1 and CDR2: SGHTA and FQGNSA. Trimming cost V 1 base and J 2 bases, with 8 bases left between them. Here the CDR3 reads CASSLGGIQETQYF. CDR3 in DNA: TGTGCCAGCAGCTTAGGCGGGATACAAGAGACCCAGTACTTC.

This chain connects TRBV5-6 to TRBJ2-7; D tentatively fits TRBD1 or TRBD2 (5 bases each). The germline V and J ends were trimmed by 2 bases and 6 bases, with 9 bases remaining between them. CDR3 length: 12 residues. Per the germline V gene, CDR1 is SGHDT and CDR2 is YYEEEE. The CDR3 region has the DNA TGTGCCAGCAGCTTCGGGACGGGCGAGCAGTACGTC. Translated: CASSFGTGEQYV.

There are many counts of this clonotype. Here the CDR3 DNA reads TGTGCCAGCAGACACACAGGGGGTAACACTGAAGCTTTCTTT. Translated: CASRHTGGNTEAFF. V gene TRBV6-2 or TRBV6-3 combines with J gene TRBJ1-1; the match to TRBD1 covers 8 bases. V gave up 6 bases and J gave up 2 bases; unmatched junction bases: 5. The CDR3 is 14 amino acids. The germline CDR1 and CDR2 sequences are MNHEY and SVGEGT.

The chain's CDR3 is CASSPSAGQNTEAFF. CDR3 DNA sequence: TGTGCCAGCAGCCCCTCGGCCGGACAGAACACTGAAGCTTTCTTT. The V and J genes are TRBV7-9 and TRBJ1-1; tentatively, D is TRBD1 (5 bases). Germline CDR1 and CDR2: SEHNR and FQNEAQ (reference sequence). V lost 5 bases and J 1 base, leaving 14 bases between the germline ends. CDR3 length: 15 residues. Full variable domain (outside the CDR3, taken from reference TRBV7-9 and TRBJ1-1): DTGVSQNPRHKITKRGQNVTFRCDPISEHNRLYWYRQTLGQGPEFLTYFQNEAQLEKSRLLSDRFSAERPKGSFSTLEIQRTEQGDSAMYLCASSPSAGQNTEAFFGQGTRLTVV.

This clonotype was picked up many times. The genes are TRBV7-2 and TRBJ2-5; 9 bases match TRBD2. Looked up from germline, CDR1 is SGHTA and CDR2 is FQGNSA. The junction had 3 bases not matched to a gene; V was cut back by 3 bases and J by 1 base. The CDR3 covers 15 residues. This CDR3 is CASSFSGRRQETQYF. The CDR3 nucleotides read TGTGCCAGCAGCTTTAGCGGGAGACGCCAAGAGACCCAGTACTTC.

This clonotype was detected only a few times. The rearrangement joins TRBV28 to TRBJ2-1, with a possible D match to TRBD2 (5 bases). The CDR3 sequence is 13 residues long. Per the germline V gene, CDR1 is MDHEN and CDR2 is SYDVKM. V gave up 2 bases and J gave up 13 bases, with 15 bases separating them. The CDR3 loop is CASSLRTPIRQFF. In DNA, the CDR3 is TGTGCCAGCAGTTTAAGGACTCCTATCCGTCAGTTCTTC.

This clonotype was seen more than once but under ten times. The V gene is TRBV6-2 or TRBV6-3, the J gene TRBJ2-1; TRBD2 matches 12 bases. Germline assignment: CDR1 MNHEY and CDR2 SVGEGT. The V segment lost 2 bases and the J segment 7 bases; nucleotides outside the gene matches: 6. The CDR3 spans 16 residues. For the CDR3, the DNA is TGTGCCAGCAGTTACCTAGCGGGAGGGCGGAGAAATGAGCAGTTCTTC. It codes for CASSYLAGGRRNEQFF.

The table lists this clonotype with a few counts. The chain employs TRBV10-2 and TRBJ2-5; TRBD2 matches 13 bases. The germline V gene has CDR1 WSHSY and CDR2 SAAADI. The CDR3 contains 15 residues. V was clipped by 6 bases and J by 1 base; unmatched bases: 2. The CDR3 region is CASRLAGGAQETQYF. CDR3 DNA sequence: TGCGCCAGCAGACTAGCGGGAGGGGCCCAAGAGACCCAGTACTTC.

The rearrangement links TRBV28 to TRBJ1-2; possibly TRBD1 for D (6 bases). Germline lookup yields CDR1 MDHEN and CDR2 SYDVKM. Trimming removed 7 bases at V and 4 bases at J, with 19 bases between. The CDR3 runs to 15 residues. The CDR3 reads CASTSPGGAGYGYTF. The CDR3 DNA follows: TGTGCCAGCACCTCACCCGGGGGCGCTGGCTATGGCTACACCTTC.

J is TRBJ2-7 and V is TRBV19; maybe TRBD2 (6 bases). CDR1 and CDR2 (germline): LNHDA, SQIVND (reference sequence). The CDR3 contains 16 residues. V lost 5 bases and J 6 bases, leaving 23 bases between the germline ends. CDR3 DNA: TGTGCCAGTAGTCTCACCCCGCAGATGGCTAGCGCCGAGCAGTACTTC. The encoded protein is CASSLTPQMASAEQYF.

There are a few counts of this clonotype. The V call is TRBV4-3, the J call TRBJ2-1; 9 bases are a match to TRBD2. The CDR3 consists of 16 residues. Trimming removed 0 bases from V and 5 bases from J; junction bases left unmatched: 5. Per the germline V gene, CDR1 is LGHNA and CDR2 is YSLEER. CDR3 bases: TGCGCCAGCAGCCAAGATTTAGCGGGAGTCGACAATGAGCAGTTCTTC. Translating gives CASSQDLAGVDNEQFF.

This clonotype has at least ten counts. The rearrangement uses TRBV6-1 and TRBJ2-3, with a tentative D call TRBD2 (6 bases). Germline V gene data show CDR1 as MNHNS and CDR2 as SASEGT. This CDR3 is built from 15 residues. Trimming stripped 6 bases from V and 2 bases from J, with 15 bases between. CDR3 DNA sequence: TGTGCCAGCAGGAGACTAGTGACCTTCACAGATACGCAGTATTTT. Residues: CASRRLVTFTDTQYF.

V gene TRBV7-9 combines with J gene TRBJ2-2, with D tentatively TRBD2 (6 bases). The germline V gene encodes CDR1 SEHNR and CDR2 FQNEAQ (reference sequence). This CDR3 has 16 amino acids. The V gene lost 7 bases and the J gene lost 4 bases, with 19 bases spanning the gap. CDR3 amino acids: CASNPTMRDGTGELFF. CDR3 nucleotide sequence: TGTGCCAGCAACCCCACGATGCGGGACGGCACCGGGGAGCTGTTTTTT. Drawing the rest from reference TRBV7-9 and TRBJ2-2, the complete variable domain is DTGVSQNPRHKITKRGQNVTFRCDPISEHNRLYWYRQTLGQGPEFLTYFQNEAQLEKSRLLSDRFSAERPKGSFSTLEIQRTEQGDSAMYLCASNPTMRDGTGELFFGEGSRLTVL.

The sample holds a few counts of this clonotype. The rearrangement uses TRBV4-3 and TRBJ2-1, with 8 bases that match TRBD2. The ends lost 1 base at V and 7 bases at J; junction bases unmatched: 6. Germline CDR1 reads LGHNA; CDR2 reads YSLEER. This CDR3 comprises 15 residues. The chain's CDR3 is CASSQGAQRGNEQFF. CDR3 nucleotides: TGCGCCAGCAGCCAAGGAGCCCAGCGGGGGAATGAGCAGTTCTTC.

The table lists this clonotype with a few counts. The chain links TRBV6-2 or TRBV6-3 to TRBJ2-7, with 12 bases lining up with TRBD1. The V segment lost 1 base and the J segment 6 bases; nucleotides outside the gene matches: 10. The CDR3 extends over 17 amino acids. Germline loops: CDR1 MNHEY, CDR2 SVGEGT. CDR3 coding DNA: TGTGCCAGCAGTTACTTGGGACTCGGGACAGGGGGCGGCGAGCAGTACTTC. Amino acid sequence: CASSYLGLGTGGGEQYF.

The chain combines TRBV12-3 or TRBV12-4 with TRBJ1-5; 9 positions agree with TRBD1. The V gene end was trimmed by 4 bases and the J gene end by 4 bases; junction bases not matched to a gene: 11. The CDR3 has 17 amino acids. DNA for the CDR3: TGTGCCAGCAGTTCCGTAGGACAGGGGTCTTCAAATCAGCCCCAGCATTTT. As protein: CASSSVGQGSSNQPQHF.

This clonotype was found a few times. In DNA form, the CDR3 reads TGTGCCAGCAGCATGGGACTAGCGGGGGACAATGAGCAGTTCTTC. Encoded protein: CASSMGLAGDNEQFF. The J gene is TRBJ2-1, the V gene TRBV7-2; TRBD2 matches at 14 bases. Germline trimming cut 5 bases from V and 5 bases from J; bases unmatched to any gene: 2. Germline V gene data show CDR1 as SGHTA and CDR2 as FQGNSA. This CDR3 region has 15 residues.

This clonotype was seen many times. This chain connects TRBV6-1 to TRBJ2-7; D remains unclear. The CDR3 runs 16 residues. V was shortened by 1 base and J by 1 base, with 14 bases between the two germline ends. CDR1 and CDR2 from the germline V gene are MNHNS and SASEGT. The DNA for the CDR3 is TGTGCCAGCAGTGAAGAGAAGGTGATCATATCCTACGAGCAGTACGTC. It yields the protein CASSEEKVIISYEQYV.

V gene TRBV6-5 combines with J gene TRBJ2-1; possible D gene TRBD2, 6 bases. CDR3 size: 15 residues. Germline assignment: CDR1 MNHEY and CDR2 SVGAGI. V shed 6 bases and J shed 6 bases, with 18 bases lying between them. The CDR3: CASSRSPGGLNEQFF. CDR3 DNA sequence: TGTGCCAGCAGCCGTAGTCCTGGAGGGCTCAATGAGCAGTTCTTC.

This clonotype was detected only a few times. V usage is TRBV29-1 and J usage is TRBJ2-1; D may be TRBD2 (5 bases). CDR1 SQVTM and CDR2 ANQGSEA come from the germline V gene. CDR3 length: 13 residues. Trimming removed 4 bases from V and 5 bases from J, with 12 bases in between. This CDR3 is CSVVSSVNNEQFF. As DNA, the CDR3 is TGCAGCGTTGTTAGTAGCGTTAACAATGAGCAGTTCTTC.

This clonotype occurred many times. The chain uses TRBV19 and TRBJ1-2, with a possible D match to TRBD1 (5 bases). The CDR3 covers 16 residues. V lost 0 bases to trimming and J lost 4 bases, with 15 bases between them. CDR1 and CDR2 from the germline V gene are LNHDA and SQIVND (reference sequence). CDR3 sequence: CASSIDRMARAYGYTF. The CDR3 DNA reads TGTGCCAGTAGTATAGATCGAATGGCCAGGGCCTATGGCTACACCTTC.

The chain employs TRBV24-1 and TRBJ2-5; 11 bases align to TRBD2. There are 14 residues in the CDR3. Unmatched junction bases numbered 2, after V lost 4 bases and J lost 5 bases. CDR1 and CDR2 from the germline V gene are KGHDR and SFDVKD. For the CDR3, the DNA is TGTGCCACCAGTGAACTAGCGGGAGCGGAGACCCAGTACTTC. Its protein product is CATSELAGAETQYF.

The J gene is TRBJ2-1, the V gene TRBV7-2, with D perhaps assigned TRBD1 or TRBD2 (5 bases each). Germline V lookup: CDR1 SGHTA, CDR2 FQGNSA. The length of the CDR3 is 12 residues. With 5 bases removed from V and 14 bases from J, the gap between germline ends came to 16 bases. CDR3 bases: TGTGCCAGCAGCCGGGGCACTGCCGGGGAGTTCTTC. Encoded protein: CASSRGTAGEFF. Full variable domain (missing parts from reference TRBV7-2 and TRBJ2-1): GAGVSQSPSNKVTEKGKDVELRCDPISGHTALYWYRQSLGQGLEFLIYFQGNSAPDKSGLPSDRFSAERTGGSVSTLTIQRTQQEDSAVYLCASSRGTAGEFFGPGTRLTVL.

This clonotype was counted at least ten times. The chain has TRBV7-6 and TRBJ1-1; TRBD1 aligns across 9 bases. Unmatched junction bases numbered 3, after V lost 0 bases and J lost 10 bases. Germline assignment: CDR1 SGHVS and CDR2 FNYEAQ. This CDR3 comprises 13 residues. The CDR3: CASSLAGTGLAFF. The CDR3 DNA is TGTGCCAGCAGCTTAGCCGGGACAGGGTTAGCTTTCTTT.

This rearrangement joins TRBV28 to TRBJ2-2; D is ambiguous. Germline V gene sequence: CDR1 MDHEN, CDR2 SYDVKM. The CDR3 has 15 amino acids. Deletions cut 4 bases from V and 0 bases from J, with 9 bases between. The CDR3 nucleotides are TGTGCCAGCAGTTCCGCGGATTCGAACACCGGGGAGCTGTTTTTT. Translated: CASSSADSNTGELFF.

This clonotype was detected ten times or more. V is TRBV7-8 and J is TRBJ1-2; 9 bases line up with TRBD1. Looked up from germline, CDR1 is SGHVS and CDR2 is FQNEAQ. The V segment lost 1 base and the J segment 2 bases; nucleotides outside the gene matches: 2. This CDR3 has 15 amino acids. CDR3 in amino acids: CASSLGTGVNYGYTF. Here the CDR3 DNA reads TGTGCCAGCAGCTTAGGGACAGGGGTAAACTATGGCTACACCTTC.

The CDR3 reads CASTYLRTGGNGYTF. The CDR3, as DNA: TGTGCCAGCACCTACCTTCGGACAGGGGGCAATGGCTACACCTTC. The gene calls are TRBV6-1 and TRBJ1-2; TRBD1 matches 11 bases. The CDR3 totals 15 residues. Germline V gives CDR1 MNHNS, CDR2 SASEGT. With V trimmed by 7 bases and J by 6 bases, 10 bases remained unmatched.